The 29 T cell receptor beta chains listed next were all sequenced from one sample in a study of monozygotic twins with inflammatory bowel disease. TCRdb reworked the 5' RACE reads into one entry per CDR3 protein, no DNA. In total, the table holds roughly 330,000 distinct CDR3 sequences. Sequencing was carried out using blood. These receptors were obtained from a human donor with ulcerative colitis or Crohn's disease, or a healthy co-twin of an affected twin (not recorded which).

The chain couples TRBV2 to TRBJ2-7; the D gene TCRdb calls, TRBD1, cannot be checked with no DNA. CDR3 length equals 15 residues. Germline CDR1 reads SNHLY; CDR2 reads FYNNEI. The CDR3 loop reads CASRRDRGVPYEQYF.

V usage is TRBV14 and J usage is TRBJ2-7; no DNA is available, so the TRBD2 call from TCRdb remains unchecked. The CDR3 contains 16 residues. The germline V gene has CDR1 SGHDN and CDR2 FVKESK. The CDR3 spells CASSQEGLRGTYEQYF.

The chain recombines TRBV12-3 or TRBV12-4 with TRBJ1-5. CDR3 size: 17 residues. CDR3 sequence: CASTISSAFLDDQPQHF.

This chain connects TRBV30 to TRBJ2-1; the D call of TRBD2 rests on TCRdb alone, since no DNA is present to check it. The germline V gene encodes CDR1 GTSNPN and CDR2 SVGIG (reference sequence). CDR3 length: 14 residues. Here the CDR3 reads CACSGRAIYNEQFF.

The rearrangement links TRBV28 to TRBJ1-2; the D gene TCRdb calls, TRBD1, cannot be checked with no DNA. CDR1 and CDR2 from the germline V gene are MDHEN and SYDVKM. CDR3 size: 15 residues. The CDR3 is CASSRPGTANYGYTF.

The chain combines TRBV4-3 with TRBJ1-5. This CDR3 spans 18 amino acids. The germline gives CDR1 LGHNA, CDR2 YSLEER. The CDR3: CASSQEGFVKRFNQPQHF.

The V call is TRBV28, the J call TRBJ1-5; the TRBD1 assignment by TCRdb is unverifiable without DNA. The length of the CDR3 is 13 residues. Germline CDR1 and CDR2: MDHEN and SYDVKM. CDR3 in amino acids: CASSEQVRQPQHF.

The chain recombines TRBV20-1 with TRBJ2-1; TCRdb indicates TRBD2, and absent DNA this call remains unverified. CDR1 and CDR2 (germline): DFQATT, SNEGSKA (reference sequence). This CDR3 comprises 15 residues. The CDR3 here is CSARVGGGPSAEQFF.

The chain recombines TRBV28 with TRBJ2-5; TCRdb designates TRBD2, a call that cannot be tested without DNA. The CDR3 length is 14 residues. Per germline, CDR1 MDHEN and CDR2 SYDVKM. The CDR3 sequence: CASSPRSAGETQYF.

V usage is TRBV5-1 and J usage is TRBJ1-1; TCRdb selects TRBD1, and the lack of DNA leaves this call unchecked. This CDR3 comprises 15 residues. Germline-derived CDR1 and CDR2 are SGHRS and YFSETQ. The CDR3 is CASSTRTGGNTEAFF.

This rearrangement joins TRBV20-1 to TRBJ1-1. The CDR3 covers 13 residues. Germline lookup yields CDR1 DFQATT and CDR2 SNEGSKA (reference sequence). CDR3 amino acids: CSACPPPATEAFF.

CDR3 protein: CASIGLSPTDTQYF. The rearrangement joins TRBV6-2 or TRBV6-3 to TRBJ2-3; TCRdb names TRBD2, which stays unverified in the absence of DNA. The germline V gene encodes CDR1 MNHEY and CDR2 SVGEGT. The CDR3 contains 14 residues.

The V call is TRBV6-5, the J call TRBJ2-3; the D gene TCRdb calls, TRBD1, cannot be checked with no DNA. In germline, CDR1 is MNHEY, CDR2 SVGAGI. CDR3 length equals 13 residues. The CDR3 sequence is CASSYTPGDTQYF.

The genes are TRBV7-3 and TRBJ2-1; checking the TCRdb D call of TRBD2 is not possible without DNA. This CDR3 has 13 residues. Per the germline V gene, CDR1 is SGHTA and CDR2 is FQGTGA. This chain's CDR3 is CASSQGLLDEQFF.

The V call is TRBV28, the J call TRBJ1-2. Germline CDR1 reads MDHEN; CDR2 reads SYDVKM. The CDR3 is 13 amino acids. The CDR3 region is CASSLWGVDGYTF.

The chain links TRBV27 to TRBJ2-1; TCRdb's D gene call, TRBD1, goes unchecked for lack of DNA. In germline, CDR1 is MNHEY, CDR2 SMNVEV (reference sequence). CDR3 length equals 16 residues. The CDR3: CASTLGGSQFVDEQFF.

V and J are TRBV12-3 or TRBV12-4 and TRBJ2-1. This CDR3 has 14 residues. CDR3 sequence: CASSLWLEDSEQFF.

V and J are TRBV19 and TRBJ1-5. The CDR3 is 17 residues long. Germline loops: CDR1 LNHDA, CDR2 SQIVND (reference sequence). The CDR3 protein is CASSYRAAAFENQPQHF.

This rearrangement joins TRBV25-1 to TRBJ2-2; TCRdb lists TRBD1, though no DNA is available to test this call. Germline V gives CDR1 MGHDK, CDR2 SYGVNS. The CDR3 is made up of 15 amino acids. The CDR3 sequence is CASLTGTGNTGELFF.

The V and J genes are TRBV5-1 and TRBJ2-2; TCRdb calls TRBD1, which cannot be checked without DNA. CDR1 is SGHRS, CDR2 YFSETQ, per germline. CDR3 length: 17 amino acids. CDR3 amino acids: CASSLLVIGVGTGELFF.

J is TRBJ2-1 and V is TRBV6-4; TCRdb gives TRBD2 as the D gene, but with no DNA this cannot be confirmed. CDR3 length equals 15 residues. Germline V gene data show CDR1 as MRHNA and CDR2 as SNTAGT. CDR3: CASSDGAGGTNEQFF.

V usage is TRBV20-1 and J usage is TRBJ2-3; no DNA is available, so the TRBD1 call from TCRdb remains unchecked. Germline V gene data show CDR1 as DFQATT and CDR2 as SNEGSKA (reference sequence). The CDR3 is 14 amino acids. CDR3 sequence reads: CSAATGVPTDTQYF.

J is TRBJ1-5 and V is TRBV9. This CDR3 comprises 14 residues. CDR1 is SGDLS and CDR2 is YYNGEE in the germline V gene. CDR3 loop: CASRRLTDLIPQHF. The full variable domain, its missing parts supplied by reference TRBV9 and TRBJ1-5, is DSGVTQTPKHLITATGQRVTLRCSPRSGDLSVYWYQQSLDQGLQFLIQYYNGEERAKGNILERFSAQQFPDLHSELNLSSLELGDSALYFCASRRLTDLIPQHFGDGTRLSIL.

This rearrangement joins TRBV12-3 or TRBV12-4 to TRBJ2-3; no DNA is available, so the TRBD2 call from TCRdb remains unchecked. The CDR3 is 17 amino acids. The CDR3 reads CASSPQALAGIGDTQYF.

The chain is built from TRBV12-3 or TRBV12-4 and TRBJ2-3; no DNA is available, so the TRBD2 call from TCRdb remains unchecked. The CDR3 consists of 18 residues. The CDR3 reads CASSFYPGGYGSGDTQYF.

This chain connects TRBV7-9 to TRBJ2-4; the TRBD1 assignment by TCRdb is unverifiable without DNA. The length of the CDR3 is 16 residues. Germline V gene sequence: CDR1 SEHNR, CDR2 FQNEAQ (reference sequence). CDR3 amino acids: CASSLGDRAGKNIQYF. The whole variable domain, remainder taken from reference TRBV7-9 and TRBJ2-4, is DTGVSQNPRHKITKRGQNVTFRCDPISEHNRLYWYRQTLGQGPEFLTYFQNEAQLEKSRLLSDRFSAERPKGSFSTLEIQRTEQGDSAMYLCASSLGDRAGKNIQYFGAGTRLSVL.

The gene calls are TRBV5-1 and TRBJ2-1; TCRdb picks TRBD2, but there is no DNA to check that call. Germline CDR1 SGHRS, CDR2 YFSETQ. The CDR3 runs to 16 residues. This CDR3 reads CASSFPGLAADNEQFF.

The chain joins TRBV19 to TRBJ2-2; TCRdb proposes TRBD1, but this gene call is untestable without DNA. The length of the CDR3 is 13 residues. CDR1 is LNHDA, CDR2 SQIVND, per germline (reference sequence). CDR3 amino acids: CATWTGSTGELFF.

The chain has TRBV7-2 and TRBJ2-3; the TCRdb call, TRBD1, lacks DNA for checking. The CDR3 has 12 amino acids. CDR1 SGHTA and CDR2 FQGNSA come from the germline V gene. The CDR3 is CASSLRTPPGYF.